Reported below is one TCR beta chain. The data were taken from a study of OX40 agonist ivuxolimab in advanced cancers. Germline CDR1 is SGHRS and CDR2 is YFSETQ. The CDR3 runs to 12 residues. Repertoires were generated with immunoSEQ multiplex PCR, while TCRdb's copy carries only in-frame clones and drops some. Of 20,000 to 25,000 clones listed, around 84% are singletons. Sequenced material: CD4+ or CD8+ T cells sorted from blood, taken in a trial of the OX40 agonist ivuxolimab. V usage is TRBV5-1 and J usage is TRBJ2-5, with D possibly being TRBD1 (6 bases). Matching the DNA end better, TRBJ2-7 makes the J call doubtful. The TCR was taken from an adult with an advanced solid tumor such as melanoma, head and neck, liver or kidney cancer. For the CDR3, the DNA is TGCGCCAGCAGCCTACAGGGCTACGAGCAGTACTTC. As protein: CASSLQGYEQYF.